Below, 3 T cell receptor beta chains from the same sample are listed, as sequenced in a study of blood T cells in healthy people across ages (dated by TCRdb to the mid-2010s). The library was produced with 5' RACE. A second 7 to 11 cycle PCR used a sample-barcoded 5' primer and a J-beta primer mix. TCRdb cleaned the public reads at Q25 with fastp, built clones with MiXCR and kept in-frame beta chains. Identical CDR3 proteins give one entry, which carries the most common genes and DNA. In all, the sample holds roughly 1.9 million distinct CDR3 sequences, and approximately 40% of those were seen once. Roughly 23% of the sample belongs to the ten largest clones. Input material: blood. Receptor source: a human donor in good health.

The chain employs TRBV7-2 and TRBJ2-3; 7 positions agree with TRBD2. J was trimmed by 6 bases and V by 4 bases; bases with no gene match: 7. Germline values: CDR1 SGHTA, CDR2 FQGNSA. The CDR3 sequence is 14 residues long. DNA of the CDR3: TGTGCCAGCAGCTCCTCCCGGACTAGTGATACGCAGTATTTT. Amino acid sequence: CASSSSRTSDTQYF.

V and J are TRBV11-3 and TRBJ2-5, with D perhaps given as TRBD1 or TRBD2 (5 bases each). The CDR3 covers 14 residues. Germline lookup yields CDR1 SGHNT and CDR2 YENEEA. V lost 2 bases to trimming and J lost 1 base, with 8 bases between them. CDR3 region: CASSLWDLQETQYF. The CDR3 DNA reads TGTGCCAGCAGCTTATGGGACCTCCAAGAGACCCAGTACTTC.

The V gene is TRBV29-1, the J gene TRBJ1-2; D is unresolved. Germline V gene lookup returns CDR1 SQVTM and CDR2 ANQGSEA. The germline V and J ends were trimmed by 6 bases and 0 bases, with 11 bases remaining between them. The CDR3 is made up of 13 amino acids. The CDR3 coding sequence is TGCAGCGTCCCGTCGATATCTAACTATGGCTACACCTTC. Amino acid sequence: CSVPSISNYGYTF.